The 31 T cell receptor beta chains below all came from one sample that was sequenced in a study of CD8 T cells in ankylosing spondylitis. General observations from the study: Roughly 8 highly homologous variants made up a TCR beta motif, and this motif appeared characteristic of ankylosing spondylitis blood.

The antigens for these receptors are not known. TCRdb re-derived calls from the 5' RACE reads in MiXCR, one entry per CDR3 protein. The sample lists around 440,000 distinct CDR3 sequences; roughly 15% were seen once. Sequenced material: blood, either unsorted or a sorted T cell fraction (not recorded which). These receptors all stem from a male donor with ankylosing spondylitis.

This clonotype has more than one count but fewer than ten. The chain joins TRBV7-2 to TRBJ2-2; 7 bases match TRBD1. The trim removed 4 bases at V and 0 bases at J, leaving 8 bases unmatched. The CDR3 consists of 17 residues. The germline gives CDR1 SGHTA, CDR2 FQGNSA. The CDR3 DNA reads TGTGCCAGCAGCTCGGAGCTAGGGACAGCGAACACCGGGGAGCTGTTTTTT. Translation gives CASSSELGTANTGELFF.

This clonotype has a count of ten or more. The gene calls are TRBV6-2 or TRBV6-3 and TRBJ1-2; TRBD1 matches at 7 bases. Germline CDR1 MNHEY, CDR2 SVGEGT. After removal of 6 bases from V and 6 bases from J, the junction contained 7 bases not matched to a gene. The CDR3 sequence is 13 residues long. The CDR3 nucleotides are TGTGCCAGCAGCCCCAGAGGGGGCGATGGCTACACCTTC. Translated: CASSPRGGDGYTF.

This clonotype was recorded a few times. This chain joins TRBV5-1 and TRBJ1-1; possible D gene TRBD1, 5 bases. Germline CDR1 SGHRS, CDR2 YFSETQ. The CDR3 consists of 13 residues. Deletions cut 0 bases from V and 6 bases from J, with 9 bases between. The CDR3 DNA is TGCGCCAGCAGCTTGGATGGGGGACCTGAAGCTTTCTTT. Amino acids: CASSLDGGPEAFF.

This clonotype was observed a few times. The chain uses TRBV12-3 or TRBV12-4 and TRBJ2-2; a weak D match, TRBD2 (6 bases). The CDR3 totals 15 residues. The V end was cut by 8 bases, the J end by 2 bases, with 15 bases between. Here the CDR3 reads CASALGGFNTGELFF. DNA for the CDR3: TGTGCCAGCGCCCTTGGGGGGTTTAACACCGGGGAGCTGTTTTTT.

This clonotype turned up a few times. CDR3 DNA sequence: TGTGCCAGCATGGGGACAGGGTGGAACACCGGGGAGCTGTTTTTT. Translated, it gives CASMGTGWNTGELFF. This chain connects TRBV6-2 or TRBV6-3 to TRBJ2-2, with TRBD1 matching over 9 bases. The CDR3 has 15 amino acids. Looked up from germline, CDR1 is MNHEY and CDR2 is SVGEGT. The ends lost 7 bases at V and 1 base at J; junction bases unmatched: 4.

This clonotype appeared a few times. The CDR3 loop is CSARQGIAGNTIYF. Here the CDR3 DNA reads TGCAGTGCTAGACAGGGGATTGCAGGAAACACCATATATTTT. The V call is TRBV20-1, the J call TRBJ1-3, with a weak D call TRBD1 (6 bases). Germline lookup yields CDR1 DFQATT and CDR2 SNEGSKA (reference sequence). The germline V and J ends were trimmed by 2 bases and 4 bases, with 12 bases remaining between them. The CDR3 has 14 amino acids.

This clonotype appeared once. The conserved final phenylalanine or tryptophan is absent from the CDR3, which likely points to a read error. The chain links TRBV6-1 to TRBJ1-5, with 7 nucleotides matching TRBD1. Unmatched junction bases numbered 10, after V lost 6 bases and J lost 5 bases. Per the germline V gene, CDR1 is MNHNS and CDR2 is SASEGT. The CDR3 length is 15 residues. The CDR3 reads CASSFPGQRDQPQHI. The CDR3 DNA reads TGTGCCAGCAGCTTCCCGGGACAGAGAGATCAGCCCCAGCATATT.

This clonotype was counted many times. This rearrangement joins TRBV28 to TRBJ2-6; 7 positions agree with TRBD2. The CDR3 extends over 17 amino acids. The V and J ends lost 4 bases and 0 bases, in that order; junction bases with no gene match: 6. Germline CDR1 reads MDHEN; CDR2 reads SYDVKM. Here the CDR3 DNA reads TGTGCCAGCAGTTCCGGGGGGATCAGCTCTGGGGCCAACGTCCTGACTTTC. It translates to CASSSGGISSGANVLTF.

This clonotype turned up a few times. V is TRBV5-1 and J is TRBJ2-6, with D perhaps matching TRBD1 (5 bases). Deletions cut 2 bases from V and 0 bases from J, with 12 bases between. There are 17 residues in the CDR3. Germline lookup yields CDR1 SGHRS and CDR2 YFSETQ. This CDR3 reads CASSFGNRISGANVLTF. The CDR3 nucleotides are TGCGCCAGCAGCTTCGGCAACAGGATCTCTGGGGCCAACGTCCTGACTTTC.

This clonotype has a single count. A junction end diverges from the germline sequence, so it may reflect a read error. The chain carries TRBV7-2 and TRBJ1-4, with D possibly TRBD1 on 5 matching bases. This CDR3 comprises 15 residues. The germline gives CDR1 SGHTA, CDR2 FQGNSA. CDR3 nucleotides: TGTGCCAGCAGCTTAGCGCGGGGGGTAGATGAAAAACTGCTTTTT. Protein product: CASSLARGVDEKLLF.

The chain combines TRBV29-1 with TRBJ1-1; possibly TRBD1 for D (5 bases). The germline V and J ends were trimmed by 6 bases and 1 base, with 15 bases remaining between them. CDR3 length: 14 amino acids. Germline V CDR1 and CDR2: SQVTM, ANQGSEA. The CDR3 DNA follows: TGCAGCGTGGGGCTGACGACGTCGAACACTGAAGCTTTCTTT. Its protein is CSVGLTTSNTEAFF.

This clonotype has only a few counts. This rearrangement joins TRBV19 to TRBJ2-7; possibly TRBD2 for D (6 bases). The V gene lost 3 bases and the J gene lost 5 bases, with 11 bases spanning the gap. CDR3 length: 13 residues. Per the germline V gene, CDR1 is LNHDA and CDR2 is SQIVND (reference sequence). The CDR3 here is CASSMGLQNEQYF. The CDR3, as DNA: TGTGCCAGTAGTATGGGACTTCAAAACGAGCAGTACTTC.

This clonotype was seen a handful of times. One end of the junction does not line up with germline, which may come from a read error. The rearrangement joins TRBV10-3 to TRBJ2-7, with 10 bases that match TRBD2. CDR3 length: 14 amino acids. CDR1 is ENHRY, CDR2 SYGVKD, per germline. CDR3 sequence reads: CAISESNGLADRDF. The CDR3 coding sequence is TGTGCCATCAGTGAGTCAAACGGACTAGCGGACCGGGACTTC.

The sample holds a few counts of this clonotype. The chain is built from TRBV19 and TRBJ1-2; unclear D gene. CDR3 length: 14 residues. Germline CDR1 is LNHDA and CDR2 is SQIVND (reference sequence). Trimming took off 3 bases at V and 3 bases at J, with 11 bases between the two ends. CDR3 loop: CASSMLGTDYGYTF. CDR3 DNA sequence: TGTGCCAGTAGTATGTTGGGCACGGACTATGGCTACACCTTC.

The chain links TRBV4-1 to TRBJ2-7; TRBD2 matches at 7 bases. V shed 0 bases, J shed 12 bases, and the junction held 20 bases outside the gene matches. The CDR3 is 17 amino acids. Germline loops: CDR1 MGHRA, CDR2 YSYEKL. This CDR3 is CASSQEPRRGLPTKRYF. DNA of the CDR3: TGCGCCAGCAGCCAAGAGCCTCGTCGGGGACTACCGACTAAGCGGTACTTC.

With regard to this clonotype: At one of its ends the junction is not consistent with the germline gene, which may arise from a read error. The V call is TRBV7-7, the J call TRBJ2-5; 9 nucleotides agree with TRBD2. The CDR3 has 14 amino acids. The germline gives CDR1 SSHAT, CDR2 FNYEAQ (reference sequence). The CDR3 DNA reads as TGTGCTAGCAGCCCCGGGAGCGGGGGGGAGACCCAGTACTTC. This translates into CASSPGSGGETQYF.

This clonotype was counted many times. The J gene is TRBJ1-1, the V gene TRBV20-1; maybe TRBD1 (5 bases). Germline V gene sequence: CDR1 DFQATT, CDR2 SNEGSKA (reference sequence). V gave up 0 bases and J gave up 5 bases, with 13 bases separating them. There are 14 residues in the CDR3. This chain's CDR3 is CSARDLPGSTEAFF. The CDR3 coding sequence is TGCAGTGCTAGAGATCTTCCAGGGTCGACTGAAGCTTTCTTT.

This clonotype was counted ten times or more. The rearrangement joins TRBV12-3 or TRBV12-4 to TRBJ2-5; D may be TRBD1 (6 bases). The V end lost 2 bases, the J end lost 5 bases, and 9 bases lay between the germline ends. This CDR3 is built from 13 residues. The CDR3 loop reads CASSLSGDETQYF. CDR3 nucleotides: TGTGCCAGCAGTTTATCAGGGGACGAGACCCAGTACTTC.

This clonotype was recorded only once. The V call is TRBV30, the J call TRBJ1-2; possibly TRBD1 for D (6 bases). V lost 0 bases to trimming and J lost 7 bases, with 15 bases between them. The CDR3 covers 14 residues. Germline V gene sequence: CDR1 GTSNPN, CDR2 SVGIG (reference sequence). The CDR3 sequence is CAWSVSGGPGGYTF. The CDR3 DNA sequence: TGTGCCTGGAGTGTAAGCGGGGGGCCCGGTGGCTACACCTTC.

There are many counts of this clonotype. The chain employs TRBV5-1 and TRBJ1-1; 10 positions match TRBD1. Germline V gene data show CDR1 as SGHRS and CDR2 as YFSETQ. V was clipped by 4 bases and J by 6 bases; unmatched bases: 3. The CDR3 covers 13 residues. The CDR3 DNA reads as TGCGCCAGCAGCCGGACAGGGGGTGCTGAAGCTTTCTTT. It is translated as CASSRTGGAEAFF.

The gene calls are TRBV5-1 and TRBJ2-2; the match to TRBD1 covers 7 bases. V was clipped by 4 bases and J by 7 bases; unmatched bases: 7. The germline V gene encodes CDR1 SGHRS and CDR2 YFSETQ. This CDR3 has 14 amino acids. CDR3 DNA sequence: TGCGCCAGCAGCCAGGGACAGCAGGTCGGGGAGCTGTTTTTT. It yields the protein CASSQGQQVGELFF.

CDR3 nucleotides: TGCAGTGCCCCCATATCTAGCGTCTCGAACACCGGGGAGCTGTTTTTT. Its translation: CSAPISSVSNTGELFF. The rearrangement joins TRBV20-1 to TRBJ2-2, with a weak D call TRBD2 (6 bases). Germline CDR1 reads DFQATT; CDR2 reads SNEGSKA (reference sequence). Trimming cost V 6 bases and J 0 bases, with 17 bases left between them. The CDR3 covers 16 residues.

This clonotype was seen only a few times. This sequence joins TRBV20-1 and TRBJ2-1; the D gene is possibly TRBD1 (5 bases). Germline V gene data show CDR1 as DFQATT and CDR2 as SNEGSKA (reference sequence). CDR3 length equals 13 residues. Trimming cost V 7 bases and J 2 bases, with 12 bases left between them. In DNA form, the CDR3 reads TGCAGTGTCGAAGGGGATACCTACAATGAGCAGTTCTTC. This translates into CSVEGDTYNEQFF.

The sample holds a few counts of this clonotype. V is TRBV30 and J is TRBJ1-2; a possible D gene is TRBD1 (5 bases). The length of the CDR3 is 15 residues. Germline CDR1 GTSNPN, CDR2 SVGIG (reference sequence). Trimming took off 1 base at V and 7 bases at J, with 19 bases between the two ends. DNA of the CDR3: TGTGCCTGGAGTGCCAGGCAGGGTGAAATTTCTGGCTACACCTTC. This encodes CAWSARQGEISGYTF. The complete variable domain, with remaining parts taken from reference TRBV30 and TRBJ1-2, reads SQTIHQWPATLVQPVGSPLSLECTVEGTSNPNLYWYRQAAGRGLQLLFYSVGIGQISSEVPQNLSASRPQDRQFILSSKKLLLSDSGFYLCAWSARQGEISGYTFGSGTRLTVV.

This clonotype has only a few counts. This chain joins TRBV28 and TRBJ2-7; TRBD2 aligns across 14 bases. Germline V gene sequence: CDR1 MDHEN, CDR2 SYDVKM. With 9 bases clipped from V and 0 bases from J, the junction kept 22 bases outside the gene matches. The CDR3 totals 21 residues. DNA for the CDR3: TGTGCCAGATCGACAGGACCCCCGGGACTAGCGGGAGATAGGGACTCCTACGAGCAGTACTTC. It is translated as CARSTGPPGLAGDRDSYEQYF. The full variable domain, rest sourced from reference TRBV28 and TRBJ2-7, is DVKVTQSSRYLVKRTGEKVFLECVQDMDHENMFWYRQDPGLGLRLIYFSYDVKMKEKGDIPEGYSVSREKKERFSLILESASTNQTSMYLCARSTGPPGLAGDRDSYEQYFGPGTRLTVT.

The gene calls are TRBV14 and TRBJ1-3; D remains unclear. CDR1 is SGHDN and CDR2 is FVKESK in the germline V gene. V lost 2 bases, J lost 0 bases, and 14 bases lay in between. There are 17 residues in the CDR3. CDR3 nucleotide sequence: TGTGCCAGCAGCCAAAGCGTGGCGGTAGTCTCTGGAAACACCATATATTTT. It is translated as CASSQSVAVVSGNTIYF.

This clonotype was found a few times. This rearrangement joins TRBV12-3 or TRBV12-4 to TRBJ2-7, with D tentatively TRBD1 (5 bases). CDR3 size: 13 residues. V lost 2 bases and J lost 7, with 12 bases in between. The CDR3 nucleotides read TGTGCCAGCAGTTTACAGGGTGTGGGGGAGCAGTACTTC. Translation: CASSLQGVGEQYF.

This clonotype was recorded many times. The chain is built from TRBV6-5 and TRBJ2-2; D tentatively reads TRBD1 or TRBD2 (7 bases each). The V gene's germline CDR1 is MNHEY and CDR2 SVGAGI. Trimming pared 4 bases from V and 3 bases from J, leaving 18 bases between. This CDR3 has 17 amino acids. This CDR3 is CASSSKGGGTYTGELFF. CDR3 DNA: TGTGCCAGCAGTTCCAAGGGAGGGGGCACGTACACCGGGGAGCTGTTTTTT.

In its sample, this clonotype was seen a few times. The gene calls are TRBV9 and TRBJ2-3; D gene uncertain. Trimming pared 0 bases from V and 8 bases from J, leaving 16 bases between. CDR1 and CDR2 from the germline V gene are SGDLS and YYNGEE. This CDR3 region has 15 residues. The CDR3 region has the DNA TGTGCCAGCAGCGTAGATCGGTCGTCCCGTGGTACGCAGTATTTT. Protein product: CASSVDRSSRGTQYF.

J is TRBJ2-1 and V is TRBV18; D not certain. Trimming cost V 2 bases and J 4 bases, with 12 bases left between them. The CDR3 extends over 15 amino acids. The V gene's germline CDR1 is KGHSH and CDR2 LQKENI. The CDR3 region is CASSPSPPPYNEQFF. The DNA of the CDR3 is TGTGCCAGCTCACCAAGCCCGCCCCCTTACAATGAGCAGTTCTTC.

This clonotype has just a few counts. The chain couples TRBV11-2 to TRBJ1-4, with D possibly being TRBD1 (6 bases). The CDR3 is 13 residues long. The germline V gene has CDR1 SGHAT and CDR2 FQNNGV. V was shortened by 5 bases and J by 8 bases, with 12 bases between the two germline ends. This CDR3 is CASSGGPGEKLFF. The CDR3 DNA follows: TGTGCCAGCAGCGGGGGCCCGGGGGAAAAACTGTTTTTT.